This passage covers 19 T cell receptor beta chains from one sample sequenced in a study of T cell repertoires in cytomegalovirus infection (dated by TCRdb to between 2019 and 2020). Their target antigens are unknown. This sample was sequenced with an Illumina HiSeq 1500. Using fastp trimming at Q25 and MiXCR clonotype assembly, TCRdb reanalyzed the public sequencing data and kept in-frame beta chains. Each entry merges the rows of one CDR3 protein and shows their most common DNA and genes. Recorded for this sample are fewer than 900,000 distinct CDR3 sequences; about 29% of them occurred a single time. The ten largest clonotypes hold around 14% of the sample. The meaning of the sample's treatment or condition label: in vitro stimulation with specific CMV peptide epitopes to enrich CMV-specific T cells. The source was cultured CD8+ T cells from PBMCs, collected from culture after CMV antigen stimulation. Receptor source: a human donor in good health (CMV status not recorded). Some clones in this sample may be carry-over from other donors' samples.

This clonotype was picked up many times. The chain couples TRBV7-6 to TRBJ2-1, with a possible D match to TRBD1 (5 bases). Germline V lookup: CDR1 SGHVS, CDR2 FNYEAQ. The CDR3 sequence is 13 residues long. Trimming left V 5 bases short and J 5 bases short, with 10 bases between. CDR3 protein: CASSQTDNNEQFF. CDR3 DNA sequence: TGTGCCAGCAGCCAGACAGATAACAATGAGCAGTTCTTC.

As for this clonotype: Its ends do not fully match the called genes, so a read error is possible. The gene calls are TRBV7-9 and TRBJ2-7, with D maybe TRBD1 (6 bases). CDR1 and CDR2 from the germline V gene are SEHNR and FQNEAQ (reference sequence). The CDR3 consists of 15 residues. The CDR3 nucleotides read TGTGCCAGTAGCTTAACGAATTACAGGGTCGGCGAGCAGTACTTC. It specifies CASSLTNYRVGEQYF.

This clonotype was observed a handful of times. The chain combines TRBV15 with TRBJ2-7, with 7 bases matching TRBD2. The CDR3 runs to 15 residues. The germline V gene encodes CDR1 LNHNV and CDR2 YYDKDF (reference sequence). Trimming cost V 1 base and J 3 bases; bases outside gene matches: 6. The DNA of the CDR3 is TGTGCCACCAGCAGAGCAGCGGGACCTTACTACGAGCAGTACTTC. Protein: CATSRAAGPYYEQYF.

This clonotype was observed at least ten times. V gene TRBV7-6 combines with J gene TRBJ1-5; the D gene is possibly TRBD1 (5 bases). Germline V gene data show CDR1 as SGHVS and CDR2 as FNYEAQ. With 2 bases removed from V and 5 bases from J, the gap between germline ends came to 7 bases. This CDR3 region has 13 residues. The CDR3 loop is CASSLLGDQPQHF. In nucleotides, the CDR3 is TGTGCCAGCAGCTTACTGGGGGATCAGCCCCAGCATTTT.

The chain couples TRBV27 to TRBJ2-7; D uncertain. The CDR3 covers 15 residues. Deletions cut 5 bases from V and 7 bases from J, with 21 bases between. Germline V gene lookup returns CDR1 MNHEY and CDR2 SMNVEV (reference sequence). The CDR3 DNA is TGTGCCAGCAGTCCCCGGCGGCACCCTTTGTGGGAGCAGTACTTC. Protein: CASSPRRHPLWEQYF.

The chain joins TRBV28 to TRBJ1-1; TRBD1 matches at 7 bases. The J segment lost 6 bases and the V segment lost 10 bases, leaving 5 bases of the junction unmatched. The CDR3 covers 11 residues. In germline, CDR1 is MDHEN, CDR2 SYDVKM. CDR3 in amino acids: CATQGGSEAFF. In DNA form, the CDR3 reads TGTGCCACCCAGGGGGGTTCTGAAGCTTTCTTT.

This clonotype was observed a handful of times. The chain is built from TRBV7-3 and TRBJ1-1; 7 positions agree with TRBD1. The germline V gene encodes CDR1 SGHTA and CDR2 FQGTGA. The CDR3 length is 12 residues. J was trimmed by 7 bases and V by 5 bases; bases with no gene match: 4. The CDR3 loop reads CASSHRTGEAFF. CDR3 nucleotide sequence: TGTGCCAGCAGCCACAGGACAGGTGAAGCTTTCTTT.

The chain links TRBV19 to TRBJ1-5; D is ambiguous. This CDR3 spans 14 amino acids. V lost 3 bases and J lost 5, with 11 bases in between. Germline CDR1 and CDR2: LNHDA and SQIVND (reference sequence). The CDR3 loop reads CASSMFGRDQPQHF. As DNA, the CDR3 is TGTGCCAGTAGTATGTTCGGGCGTGATCAGCCCCAGCATTTT.

The V and J genes are TRBV13 and TRBJ2-1; D could derive from TRBD1 or TRBD2 (5 bases each). Germline V gene lookup returns CDR1 PRHDT and CDR2 FYEKMQ (reference sequence). CDR3 length equals 16 residues. V was shortened by 0 bases and J by 6 bases, with 15 bases between the two germline ends. CDR3 region: CASSLGRQGVFNEQFF. CDR3 bases: TGTGCCAGCAGCTTAGGCAGGCAGGGAGTCTTCAATGAGCAGTTCTTC.

The CDR3 DNA reads TGTGCCAGCAGTTACCCATGGACAGAAAGGAGTGGGGACACTGAAGCTTTCTTT. Protein product: CASSYPWTERSGDTEAFF. The chain has TRBV6-2 or TRBV6-3 and TRBJ1-1, with D possibly TRBD1 on 6 matching bases. CDR3 size: 18 residues. The germline V gene encodes CDR1 MNHEY and CDR2 SVGEGT. V was cut by 2 bases and J by 3 bases, with 22 bases left in between.

The V gene is TRBV11-1, the J gene TRBJ2-2, with 8 bases fitting TRBD1. This CDR3 is 18 amino acids long. Germline V CDR1 and CDR2: SGHAT, FQDESV (reference sequence). V lost 5 bases and J lost 5; bases outside the gene matches: 16. CDR3 sequence reads: CASSRQGNARMGTGELFF. In DNA, the CDR3 is TGTGCCAGCAGCCGACAGGGGAATGCGAGGATGGGAACCGGGGAGCTGTTTTTT.

This clonotype was observed at least ten times. V is TRBV28 and J is TRBJ1-1, with no clear D. There are 18 residues in the CDR3. Trimming pared 2 bases from V and 1 base from J, leaving 20 bases between. Looked up from germline, CDR1 is MDHEN and CDR2 is SYDVKM. This CDR3 is CASSLLRFVTKENTEAFF. The CDR3 bases are TGTGCCAGCAGTTTACTACGATTTGTGACGAAAGAGAACACTGAAGCTTTCTTT.

The chain uses TRBV7-9 and TRBJ2-5; D not certain. Deletions cut 5 bases from V and 4 bases from J, with 11 bases between. This CDR3 region has 13 residues. Per germline, CDR1 SEHNR and CDR2 FQNEAQ (reference sequence). CDR3 in amino acids: CASSLDPSETQYF. The CDR3 nucleotides read TGTGCCAGCAGCCTAGACCCCTCAGAGACCCAGTACTTC.

This chain uses TRBV6-6 with TRBJ1-5; 9 nucleotides line up with TRBD1. In germline, CDR1 is MNHNY, CDR2 SVGAGI (reference sequence). The junction had 6 bases not matched to a gene; V was cut back by 6 bases and J by 6 bases. This CDR3 is built from 14 residues. Here the CDR3 DNA reads TGTGCCAGCAGACCCCGGGACAGGGCTCAGCCCCAGCATTTT. Protein sequence: CASRPRDRAQPQHF.

The genes are TRBV27 and TRBJ1-4; 10 bases agree with TRBD1. Germline V gene lookup returns CDR1 MNHEY and CDR2 SMNVEV (reference sequence). The CDR3 spans 14 residues. V lost 7 bases, J lost 5 bases, and 4 bases stayed unmatched. The CDR3 DNA sequence: TGTGCCAGCAAGTTGGGACAGGGGAATGAAAAACTGTTTTTT. It specifies CASKLGQGNEKLFF.

This clonotype was seen repeatedly, ten times or more. This chain joins TRBV7-6 and TRBJ2-7, with TRBD1 matching 7 bases. The germline V gene has CDR1 SGHVS and CDR2 FNYEAQ. CDR3 size: 14 residues. The V gene end was trimmed by 0 bases and the J gene end by 5 bases; junction bases not matched to a gene: 4. DNA of the CDR3: TGTGCCAGCAGCTTAGCTTACAGGGGTCACGAGCAGTACTTC. Translating gives CASSLAYRGHEQYF.

In its sample, this clonotype was seen a few times. The chain employs TRBV5-8 and TRBJ2-3, with TRBD1 identical over 7 bases. This CDR3 comprises 14 residues. The V gene end was trimmed by 4 bases and the J gene end by 3 bases; junction bases not matched to a gene: 5. Germline V gene sequence: CDR1 SGHTS, CDR2 YDEGEE. The CDR3 loop reads CASSITGVTDTQYF. CDR3 coding DNA: TGTGCCAGCAGCATAACAGGGGTGACAGATACGCAGTATTTT.

This clonotype was counted at least ten times. The V gene is TRBV7-2, the J gene TRBJ2-1; D is possibly TRBD2 (5 bases). In germline, CDR1 is SGHTA, CDR2 FQGNSA. The CDR3 is made up of 16 amino acids. With 4 bases removed from V and 10 bases from J, the gap between germline ends came to 23 bases. This CDR3 is CASSSLPPGSVREQFF. The CDR3 nucleotides read TGTGCCAGCAGCTCCCTTCCACCGGGATCCGTGAGGGAGCAGTTCTTC.

This clonotype appeared a few times. The V and J genes are TRBV7-8 and TRBJ2-3; possible D gene TRBD1, 5 bases. Trimming stripped 5 bases from V and 2 bases from J, with 17 bases between. Germline values: CDR1 SGHVS, CDR2 FQNEAQ. The CDR3 extends over 16 amino acids. CDR3 nucleotide sequence: TGTGCCAGCAGCCTAGATGATACACAGGACACAGATACGCAGTATTTT. Translating it yields CASSLDDTQDTDTQYF.